This TCR beta chain was recovered during a study of technical replicates of blood from a few donors. Repertoires were generated with immunoSEQ multiplex PCR, while TCRdb's copy carries only in-frame clones and drops some. The repertoire holds 60,000 to 95,000 clones, 90% to 95% seen once, with 0.37% in the top ten. This CDR3 comprises 14 residues. Between the trimmed V and J ends, which lost 1 base and 3 bases, there was a span of 8 bases. The V gene's germline CDR1 is SGHRS and CDR2 YFSETQ. The chain couples TRBV5-1 to TRBJ2-1; D is ambiguous. The TCR was taken from a human donor in good health. Some clones in this sample may be carry-over from other donors' samples. The source material was T cells isolated from PBMCs. The CDR3 DNA reads TGCGCCAGCAGCTTGCATGACAACTACAATGAGCAGTTCTTC. This gives the protein CASSLHDNYNEQFF. Variable domain in full (rest from reference TRBV5-1 and TRBJ2-1): KAGVTQTPRYLIKTRGQQVTLSCSPISGHRSVSWYQQTPGQGLQFLFEYFSETQRNKGNFPGRFSGRQFSNSRSEMNVSTLELGDSALYLCASSLHDNYNEQFFGPGTRLTVL.